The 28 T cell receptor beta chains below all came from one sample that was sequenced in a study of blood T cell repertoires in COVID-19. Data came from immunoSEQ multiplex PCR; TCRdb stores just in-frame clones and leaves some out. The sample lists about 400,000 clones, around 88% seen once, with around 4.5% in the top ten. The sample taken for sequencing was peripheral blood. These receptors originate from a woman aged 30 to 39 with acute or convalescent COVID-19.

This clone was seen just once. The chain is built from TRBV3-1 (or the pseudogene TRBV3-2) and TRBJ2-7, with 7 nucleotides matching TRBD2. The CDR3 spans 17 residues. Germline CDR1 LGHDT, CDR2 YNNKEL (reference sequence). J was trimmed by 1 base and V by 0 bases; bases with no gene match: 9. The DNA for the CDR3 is TGTGCCAGCAGCCAAGATCTGGGGTGGCGGGAGTCCTACGAGCAGTACTTC. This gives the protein CASSQDLGWRESYEQYF.

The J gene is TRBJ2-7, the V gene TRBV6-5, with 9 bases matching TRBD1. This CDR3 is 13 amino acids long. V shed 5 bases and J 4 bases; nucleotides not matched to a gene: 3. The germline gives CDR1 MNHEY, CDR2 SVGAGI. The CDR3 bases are TGTGCCAGCAGTAAGGGACAGGGATACGAGCAGTACTTC. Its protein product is CASSKGQGYEQYF.

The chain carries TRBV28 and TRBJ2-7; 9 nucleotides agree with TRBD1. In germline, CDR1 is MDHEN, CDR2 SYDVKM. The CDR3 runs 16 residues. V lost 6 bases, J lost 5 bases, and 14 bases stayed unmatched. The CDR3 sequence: CASRSPSQGAGNEQYF. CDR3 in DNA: TGTGCCAGCAGGTCTCCGTCACAGGGGGCGGGCAACGAGCAGTACTTC.

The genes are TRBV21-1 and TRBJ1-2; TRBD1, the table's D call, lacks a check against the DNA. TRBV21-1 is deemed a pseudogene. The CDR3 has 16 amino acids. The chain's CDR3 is CASSKAAGDANYGYTF. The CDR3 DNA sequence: TGTGCCAGCAGCAAAGCTGCAGGGGACGCTAACTATGGCTACACCTTC.

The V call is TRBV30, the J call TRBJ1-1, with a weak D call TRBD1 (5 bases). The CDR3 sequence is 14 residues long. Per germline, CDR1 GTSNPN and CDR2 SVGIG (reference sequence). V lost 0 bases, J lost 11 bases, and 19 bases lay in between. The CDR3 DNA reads TGTGCCTGGAGTGTACTCCGCAGGGAGGGAGCGGCTTTCTTT. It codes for CAWSVLRREGAAFF.

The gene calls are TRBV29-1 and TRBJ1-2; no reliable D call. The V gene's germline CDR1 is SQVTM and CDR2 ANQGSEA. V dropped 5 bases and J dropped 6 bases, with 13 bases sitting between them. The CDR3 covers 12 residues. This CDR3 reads CSVHRSGNGYTF. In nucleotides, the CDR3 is TGCAGCGTTCATCGCAGCGGAAATGGCTACACCTTC.

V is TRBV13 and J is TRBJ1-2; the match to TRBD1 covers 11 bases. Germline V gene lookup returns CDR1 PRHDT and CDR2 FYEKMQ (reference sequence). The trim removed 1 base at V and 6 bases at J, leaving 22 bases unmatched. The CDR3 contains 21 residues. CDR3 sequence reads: CASSLAFGTGGRTTWRDGYTF. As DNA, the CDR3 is TGTGCCAGCAGCTTAGCCTTTGGGACAGGGGGTAGGACTACTTGGAGAGATGGCTACACCTTC.

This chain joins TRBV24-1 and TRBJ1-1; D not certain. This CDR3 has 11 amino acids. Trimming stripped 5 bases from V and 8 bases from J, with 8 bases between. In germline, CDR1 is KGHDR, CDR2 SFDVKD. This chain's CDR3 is CATSGGREAFF. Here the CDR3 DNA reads TGTGCCACCAGTGGAGGGAGGGAAGCTTTCTTT.

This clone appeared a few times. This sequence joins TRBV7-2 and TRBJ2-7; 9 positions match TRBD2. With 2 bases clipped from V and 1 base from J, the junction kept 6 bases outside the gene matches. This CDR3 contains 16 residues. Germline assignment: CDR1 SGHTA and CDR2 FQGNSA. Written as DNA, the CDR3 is TGTGCCAGCAGCTTATCAGCGGGGGGCACGTCCTACGAGCAGTACTTC. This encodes CASSLSAGGTSYEQYF.

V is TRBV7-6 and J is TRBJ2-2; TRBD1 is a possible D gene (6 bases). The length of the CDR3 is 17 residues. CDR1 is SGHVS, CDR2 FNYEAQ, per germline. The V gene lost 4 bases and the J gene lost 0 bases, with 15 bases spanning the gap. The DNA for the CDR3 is TGTGCCAGCAGCTCGGACAGCCTTTATTCGAACACCGGGGAGCTGTTTTTT. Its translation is CASSSDSLYSNTGELFF.

CDR3 DNA sequence: TGTGCCAGCAGTGAAGGGGACAGTGAAGCTTTCTTT. Translated, it gives CASSEGDSEAFF. The chain is built from TRBV2 and TRBJ1-1; 7 bases match TRBD1. The J segment lost 7 bases and the V segment lost 1 base, leaving 0 bases of the junction unmatched. The CDR3 contains 12 residues. Germline loops: CDR1 SNHLY, CDR2 FYNNEI.

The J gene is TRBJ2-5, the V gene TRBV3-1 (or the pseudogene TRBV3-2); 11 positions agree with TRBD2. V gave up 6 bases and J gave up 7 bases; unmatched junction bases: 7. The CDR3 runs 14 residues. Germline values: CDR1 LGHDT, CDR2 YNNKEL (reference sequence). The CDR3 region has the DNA TGTGCCAGCAGGTATAGCGGGGGGGCGGTGACCCAGTACTTC. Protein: CASRYSGGAVTQYF.

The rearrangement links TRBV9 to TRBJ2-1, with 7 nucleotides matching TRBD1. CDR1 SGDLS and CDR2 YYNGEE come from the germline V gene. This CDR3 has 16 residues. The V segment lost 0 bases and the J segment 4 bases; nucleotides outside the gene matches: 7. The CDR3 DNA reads TGTGCCAGCAGCGTAGTAGGTGGGACAGTATACAATGAGCAGTTCTTC. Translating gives CASSVVGGTVYNEQFF.

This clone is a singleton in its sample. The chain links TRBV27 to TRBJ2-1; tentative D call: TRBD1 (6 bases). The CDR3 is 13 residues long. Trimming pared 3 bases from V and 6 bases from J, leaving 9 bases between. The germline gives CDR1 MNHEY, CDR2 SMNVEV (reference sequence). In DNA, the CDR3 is TGTGCCAGCAGTTTGGGACAAGCCAATGAGCAGTTCTTC. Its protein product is CASSLGQANEQFF.

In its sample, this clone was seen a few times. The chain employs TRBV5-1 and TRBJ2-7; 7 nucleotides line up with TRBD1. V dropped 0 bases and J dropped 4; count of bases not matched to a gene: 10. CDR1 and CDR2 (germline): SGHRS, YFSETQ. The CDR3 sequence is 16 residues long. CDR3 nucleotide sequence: TGCGCCAGCAGCTTGGACGTGGGTGGCAGGGGGTACGAGCAGTACTTC. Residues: CASSLDVGGRGYEQYF.

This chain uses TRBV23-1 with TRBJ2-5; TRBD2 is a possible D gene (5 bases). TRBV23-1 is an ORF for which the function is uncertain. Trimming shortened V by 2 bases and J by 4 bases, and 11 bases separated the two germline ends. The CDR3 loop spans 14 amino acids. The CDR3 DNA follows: TGCGCCAGCAGTCAAGTAGCGTGGGGAGAGACCCAGTACTTC. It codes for CASSQVAWGETQYF.

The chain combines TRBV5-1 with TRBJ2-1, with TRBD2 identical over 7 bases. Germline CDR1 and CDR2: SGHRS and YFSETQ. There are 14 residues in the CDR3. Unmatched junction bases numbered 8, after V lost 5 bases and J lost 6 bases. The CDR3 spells CASSRQRGTNEQFF. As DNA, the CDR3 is TGCGCCAGCAGTCGACAGCGGGGAACCAATGAGCAGTTCTTC.

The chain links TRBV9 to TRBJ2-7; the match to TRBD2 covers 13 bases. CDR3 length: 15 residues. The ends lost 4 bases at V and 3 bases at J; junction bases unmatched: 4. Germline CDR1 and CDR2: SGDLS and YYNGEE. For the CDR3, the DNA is TGTGCCAGCAGCCCGGGACTAGCGGGGTACTACGAGCAGTACTTC. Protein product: CASSPGLAGYYEQYF.

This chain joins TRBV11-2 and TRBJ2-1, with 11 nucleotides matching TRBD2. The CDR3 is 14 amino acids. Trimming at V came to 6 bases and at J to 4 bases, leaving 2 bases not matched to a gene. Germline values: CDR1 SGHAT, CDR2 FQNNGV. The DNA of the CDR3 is TGTGCCAGCAGACGACTAGCGGGGTACAATGAGCAGTTCTTC. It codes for CASRRLAGYNEQFF.

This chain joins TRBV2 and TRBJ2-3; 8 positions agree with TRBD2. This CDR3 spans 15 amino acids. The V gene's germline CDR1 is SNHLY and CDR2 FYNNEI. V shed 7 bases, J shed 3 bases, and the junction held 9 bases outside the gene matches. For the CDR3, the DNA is TGTGCCAGCATGACTCGGACTAGCATAACAGATACGCAGTATTTT. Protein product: CASMTRTSITDTQYF.

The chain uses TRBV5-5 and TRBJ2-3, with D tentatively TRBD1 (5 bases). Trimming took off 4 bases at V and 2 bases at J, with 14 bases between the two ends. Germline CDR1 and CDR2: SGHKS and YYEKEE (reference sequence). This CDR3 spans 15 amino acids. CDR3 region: CASSRLAGITDTQYF. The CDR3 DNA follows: TGTGCCAGCAGCCGACTGGCAGGGATCACAGATACGCAGTATTTT.

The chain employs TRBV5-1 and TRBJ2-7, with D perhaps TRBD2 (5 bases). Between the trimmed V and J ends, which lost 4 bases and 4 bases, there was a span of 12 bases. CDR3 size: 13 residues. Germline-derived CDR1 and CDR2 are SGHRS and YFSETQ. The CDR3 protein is CASSHGLSYEQYF. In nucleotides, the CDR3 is TGCGCCAGCAGCCACGGACTTTCTTACGAGCAGTACTTC.

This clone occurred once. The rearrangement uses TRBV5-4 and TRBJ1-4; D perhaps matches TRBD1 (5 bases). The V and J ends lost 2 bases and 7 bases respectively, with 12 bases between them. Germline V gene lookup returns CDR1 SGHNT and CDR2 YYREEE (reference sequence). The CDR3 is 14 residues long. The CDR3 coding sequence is TGTGCCAGCAGCTTCGGGGGAAGCGGTGAAAAACTGTTTTTT. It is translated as CASSFGGSGEKLFF.

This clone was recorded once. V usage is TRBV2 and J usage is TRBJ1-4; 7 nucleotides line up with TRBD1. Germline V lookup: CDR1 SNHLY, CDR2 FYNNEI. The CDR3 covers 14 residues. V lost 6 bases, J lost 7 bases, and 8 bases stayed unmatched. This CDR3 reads CASRVRGVAEKLFF. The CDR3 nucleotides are TGTGCCAGCAGGGTCAGGGGGGTGGCTGAAAAACTGTTTTTT.

CDR3 nucleotide sequence: TGTGCCAGCAGCGTAGTAAGCAGGCCCTACCTCAACAATGAGCAGTTCTTC. Its protein product is CASSVVSRPYLNNEQFF. This sequence joins TRBV9 and TRBJ2-1; D is uncertain. Deletions cut 0 bases from V and 5 bases from J, with 18 bases between. Germline assignment: CDR1 SGDLS and CDR2 YYNGEE. The CDR3 has 17 residues.

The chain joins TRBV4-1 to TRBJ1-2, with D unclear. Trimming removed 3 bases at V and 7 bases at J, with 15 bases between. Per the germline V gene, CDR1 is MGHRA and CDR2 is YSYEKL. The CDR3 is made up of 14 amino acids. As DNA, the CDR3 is TGCGCCAGCAGCCACCCTGGGCTCGTATCTGGCTACACCTTC. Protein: CASSHPGLVSGYTF.

The CDR3 reads CASTGTGYEQYF. In DNA, the CDR3 is TGTGCCAGCACCGGGACAGGGTACGAGCAGTACTTC. The chain couples TRBV28 to TRBJ2-7; TRBD1 aligns across 9 bases. The V gene end was trimmed by 7 bases and the J gene end by 4 bases; junction bases not matched to a gene: 2. This CDR3 has 12 amino acids. Germline V CDR1 and CDR2: MDHEN, SYDVKM. Complete variable domain (other parts from reference TRBV28 and TRBJ2-7): DVKVTQSSRYLVKRTGEKVFLECVQDMDHENMFWYRQDPGLGLRLIYFSYDVKMKEKGDIPEGYSVSREKKERFSLILESASTNQTSMYLCASTGTGYEQYFGPGTRLTVT.

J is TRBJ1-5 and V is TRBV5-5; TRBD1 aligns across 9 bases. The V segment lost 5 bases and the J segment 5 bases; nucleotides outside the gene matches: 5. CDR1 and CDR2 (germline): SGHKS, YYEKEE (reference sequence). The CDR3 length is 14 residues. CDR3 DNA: TGTGCCAGCAGACGGGGGACAGGGCATCAGCCCCAGCATTTT. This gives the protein CASRRGTGHQPQHF.